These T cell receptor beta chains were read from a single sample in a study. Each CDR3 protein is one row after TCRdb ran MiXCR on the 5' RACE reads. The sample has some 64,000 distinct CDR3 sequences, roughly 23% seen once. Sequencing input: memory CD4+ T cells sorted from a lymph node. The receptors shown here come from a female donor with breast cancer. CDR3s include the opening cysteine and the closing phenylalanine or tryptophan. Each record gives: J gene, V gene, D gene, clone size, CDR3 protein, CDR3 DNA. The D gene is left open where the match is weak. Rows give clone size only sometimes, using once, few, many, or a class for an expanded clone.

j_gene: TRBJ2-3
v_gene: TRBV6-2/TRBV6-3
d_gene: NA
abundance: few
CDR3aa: CASSYSESRSTSTDTQYF
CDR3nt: TGTGCCAGCAGTTACTCAGAATCCAGGAGCACTAGCACAGATACGCAGTATTTT

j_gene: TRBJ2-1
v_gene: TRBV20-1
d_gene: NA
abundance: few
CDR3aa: CSATKTRVSVNEQFF
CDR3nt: TGCAGTGCCACAAAGACTAGAGTCAGCGTAAATGAGCAGTTCTTC

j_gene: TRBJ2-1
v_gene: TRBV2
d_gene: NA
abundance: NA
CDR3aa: CASAADGNEQFF
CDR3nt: TGTGCCAGCGCAGCGGATGGCAATGAGCAATTCTTC

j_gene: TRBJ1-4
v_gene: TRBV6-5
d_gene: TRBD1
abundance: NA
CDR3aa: CAGNYGGDRNEKLFF
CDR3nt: TGTGCCGGCAATTACGGAGGGGACAGAAATGAAAAACTGTTTTTT

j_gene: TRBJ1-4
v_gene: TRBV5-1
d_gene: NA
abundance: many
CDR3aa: CASSPQGPGEKLFF
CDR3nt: TGCGCCAGCAGCCCTCAGGGGCCAGGCGAAAAACTGTTTTTT

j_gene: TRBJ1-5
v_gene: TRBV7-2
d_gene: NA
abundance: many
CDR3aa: CASSSHQGFQPQHF
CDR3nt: TGTGCCAGCAGCTCACACCAGGGGTTTCAGCCCCAGCATTTT

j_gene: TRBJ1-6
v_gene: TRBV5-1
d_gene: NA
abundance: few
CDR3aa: CASSLDGQGNSPLHF
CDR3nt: TGCGCCAGCAGCTTGGATGGCCAGGGAAATTCACCCCTCCACTTT

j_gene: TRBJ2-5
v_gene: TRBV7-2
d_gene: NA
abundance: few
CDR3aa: CASSLSLETQYF
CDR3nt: TGTGCCAGCAGCTTATCGCTGGAGACCCAGTACTTC

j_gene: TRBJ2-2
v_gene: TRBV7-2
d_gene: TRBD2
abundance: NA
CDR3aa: CASSLEGGVELFF
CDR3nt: TGTGCCAGCAGCTTAGAGGGAGGGGTGGAGCTGTTTTTT

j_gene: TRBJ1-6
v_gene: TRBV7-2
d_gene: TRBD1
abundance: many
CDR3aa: CASSSSQGARYNSPLHF
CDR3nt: TGTGCCAGCAGCTCATCTCAGGGGGCGCGATATAATTCACCCCTCCACTTT

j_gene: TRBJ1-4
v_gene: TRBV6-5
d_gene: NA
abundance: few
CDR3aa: CASSARLNEELFF
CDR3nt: TGTGCCAGCAGCGCGCGACTAAATGAAGAACTGTTTTTT

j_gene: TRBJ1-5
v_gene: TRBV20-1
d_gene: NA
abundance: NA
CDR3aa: CSARGVGQPQHF
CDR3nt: TGCAGTGCTAGAGGGGTTGGGCAGCCCCAGCATTTT

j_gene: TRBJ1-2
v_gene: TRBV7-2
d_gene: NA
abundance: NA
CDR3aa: CASSSGTRGLAYGYTF
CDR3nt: TGTGCCAGCAGCTCAGGCACCAGGGGTCTCGCCTATGGCTACACCTTC

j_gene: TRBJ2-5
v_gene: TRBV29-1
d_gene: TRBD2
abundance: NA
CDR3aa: CSVEFTSGTQYF
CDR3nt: TGCAGCGTTGAATTTACTAGCGGTACCCAGTACTTC

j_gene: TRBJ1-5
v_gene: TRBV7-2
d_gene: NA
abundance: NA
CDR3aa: CASSPKRDQPQHF
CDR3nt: TGTGCCAGCAGCCCGAAGAGAGATCAGCCCCAGCATTTT

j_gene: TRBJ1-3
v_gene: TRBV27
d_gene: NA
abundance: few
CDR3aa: CASRTLTGFGDTIYF
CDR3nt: TGTGCCAGCAGGACTCTAACAGGGTTTGGAGACACCATATATTTT

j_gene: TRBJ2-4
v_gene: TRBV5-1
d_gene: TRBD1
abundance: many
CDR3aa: CASSPEGQGYIQYF
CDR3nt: TGCGCCAGCAGCCCGGAGGGACAGGGCTACATTCAGTACTTC

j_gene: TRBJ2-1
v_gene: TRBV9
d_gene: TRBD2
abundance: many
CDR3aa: CASSVVAGVVNEQFF
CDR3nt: TGTGCCAGCAGCGTAGTAGCGGGGGTGGTAAATGAGCAGTTCTTC